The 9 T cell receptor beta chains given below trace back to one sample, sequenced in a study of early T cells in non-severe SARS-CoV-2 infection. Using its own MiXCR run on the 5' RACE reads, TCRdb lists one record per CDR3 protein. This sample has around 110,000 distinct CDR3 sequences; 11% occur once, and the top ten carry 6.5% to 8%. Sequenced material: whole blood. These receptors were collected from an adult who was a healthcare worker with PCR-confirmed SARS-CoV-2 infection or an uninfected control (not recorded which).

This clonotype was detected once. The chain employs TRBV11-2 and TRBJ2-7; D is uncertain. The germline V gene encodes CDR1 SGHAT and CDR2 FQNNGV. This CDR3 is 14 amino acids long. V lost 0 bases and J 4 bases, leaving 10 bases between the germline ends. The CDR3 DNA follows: TGTGCCAGCAGCTTAGAGGCAGACCGTTACGAGCAGTACTTC. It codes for CASSLEADRYEQYF.

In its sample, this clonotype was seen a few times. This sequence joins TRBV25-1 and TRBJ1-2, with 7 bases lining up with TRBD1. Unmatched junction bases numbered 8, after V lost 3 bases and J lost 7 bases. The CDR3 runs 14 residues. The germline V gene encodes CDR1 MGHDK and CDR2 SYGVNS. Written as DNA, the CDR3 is TGTGCCAGCAGTGATAGGAGACAGGGTCTTGGCTACACCTTC. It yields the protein CASSDRRQGLGYTF.

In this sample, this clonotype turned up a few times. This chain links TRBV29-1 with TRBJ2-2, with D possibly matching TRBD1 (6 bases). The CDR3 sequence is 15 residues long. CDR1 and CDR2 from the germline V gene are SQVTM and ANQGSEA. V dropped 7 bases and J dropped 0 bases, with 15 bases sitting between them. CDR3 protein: CSAILGDTNTGELFF. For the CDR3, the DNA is TGCAGCGCAATCCTCGGGGACACGAACACCGGGGAGCTGTTTTTT.

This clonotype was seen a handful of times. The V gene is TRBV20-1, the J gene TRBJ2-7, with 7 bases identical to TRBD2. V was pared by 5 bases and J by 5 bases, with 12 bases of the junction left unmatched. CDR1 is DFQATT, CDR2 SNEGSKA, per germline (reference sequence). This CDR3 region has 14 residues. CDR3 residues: CSAQIRGSINEQYF. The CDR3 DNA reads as TGCAGTGCTCAGATCCGCGGGAGCATCAACGAGCAGTACTTC.

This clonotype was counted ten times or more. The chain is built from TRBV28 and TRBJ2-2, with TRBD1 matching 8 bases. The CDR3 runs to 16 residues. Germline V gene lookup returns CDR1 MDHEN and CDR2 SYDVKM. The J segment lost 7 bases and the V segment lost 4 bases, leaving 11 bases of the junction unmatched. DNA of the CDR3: TGTGCCAGCAGTTCATCAGGACAGGGAAGGATCGGGGAGCTGTTTTTT. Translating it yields CASSSSGQGRIGELFF.

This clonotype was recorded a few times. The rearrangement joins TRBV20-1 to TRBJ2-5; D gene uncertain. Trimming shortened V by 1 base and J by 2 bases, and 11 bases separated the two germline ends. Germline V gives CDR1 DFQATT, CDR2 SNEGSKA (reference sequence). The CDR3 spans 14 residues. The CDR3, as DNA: TGCAGTGCTAGAGTTGGGGTTGGGCAAGAGACCCAGTACTTC. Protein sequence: CSARVGVGQETQYF.

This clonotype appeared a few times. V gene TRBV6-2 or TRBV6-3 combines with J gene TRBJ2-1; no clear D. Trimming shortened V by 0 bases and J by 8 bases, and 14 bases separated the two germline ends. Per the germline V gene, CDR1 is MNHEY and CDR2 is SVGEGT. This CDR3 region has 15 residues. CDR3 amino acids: CASSYSTFQIDEQFF. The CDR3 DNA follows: TGTGCCAGCAGTTACTCGACCTTCCAAATCGATGAGCAGTTCTTC.

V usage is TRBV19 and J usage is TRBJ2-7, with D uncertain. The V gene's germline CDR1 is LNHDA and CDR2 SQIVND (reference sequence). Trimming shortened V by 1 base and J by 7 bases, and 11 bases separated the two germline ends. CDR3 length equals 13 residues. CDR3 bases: TGTGCCAGTAGTATAGGCTACCCTCGTGAGCAGTACTTC. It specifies CASSIGYPREQYF.

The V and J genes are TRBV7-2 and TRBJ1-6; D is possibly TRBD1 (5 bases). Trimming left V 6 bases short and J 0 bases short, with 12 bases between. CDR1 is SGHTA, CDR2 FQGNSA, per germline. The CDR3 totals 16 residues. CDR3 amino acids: CASRPAGSSYNSPLHF. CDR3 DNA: TGTGCCAGCAGACCTGCAGGGAGCTCCTATAATTCACCCCTCCACTTT.